The rows below give T cell receptor beta chains drawn from one sample of a study of regulatory and conventional T cells in RAG deficiency. Sequencing was performed with immunoSEQ multiplex PCR; in TCRdb, only in-frame clones are kept and a portion is missing. The sample has about 30,000 clones; 90% to 96% are singletons. In addition, the sample was reused for a study of regulatory T cells.

Input material: CD25- CD4+ T cells sorted from blood. The receptors derive from a human donor in good health. Each CDR3 is given with its conserved first and last residue. The order of the fields is clone size, V gene, CDR3 length, CDR3 protein. The listing skips clone size in some rows; elsewhere it reads once, few, many or a size class.

clone_size: .; v_call: TRBV5-4; cdr3_length: 15; cdr3_aa: CASSFVRASYTEAFF
clone_size: .; v_call: TRBV7-2; cdr3_length: 17; cdr3_aa: CASSSASTPGARETQYF
clone_size: .; v_call: TRBV5-4; cdr3_length: 15; cdr3_aa: CASSPTVMTPGEQYF
clone_size: .; v_call: TRBV11-2; cdr3_length: 14; cdr3_aa: CASSLVPGVYEQYF
clone_size: .; v_call: TRBV4-3; cdr3_length: 17; cdr3_aa: CASSQDPPSGSRHTQYF
clone_size: once; v_call: TRBV4-1; cdr3_length: 14; cdr3_aa: CASSQGAQTTHLSF
clone_size: .; v_call: TRBV7-9; cdr3_length: 14; cdr3_aa: CASSLEGGPTEAFF
clone_size: .; v_call: TRBV11-2; cdr3_length: 16; cdr3_aa: CASSFFGGVVVGIQYF
clone_size: .; v_call: TRBV28; cdr3_length: 14; cdr3_aa: CASSPRDAFSPLHF
clone_size: .; v_call: TRBV5-1; cdr3_length: 14; cdr3_aa: CASSSPPNTGELFF
clone_size: .; v_call: TRBV5-4; cdr3_length: 17; cdr3_aa: CASSRGGGSSGANVLTF
clone_size: .; v_call: TRBV20-1; cdr3_length: 11; cdr3_aa: CSAASNNEQFF
clone_size: .; v_call: TRBV29-1; cdr3_length: 12; cdr3_aa: CSVREGAYEQYF
clone_size: .; v_call: TRBV7-2; cdr3_length: 15; cdr3_aa: CASSGGGRLETEQYF
clone_size: .; v_call: TRBV30; cdr3_length: 11; cdr3_aa: CAWSLSRGYTF
clone_size: once; v_call: TRBV6-1; cdr3_length: 15; cdr3_aa: CASSGLTGTNTEAFF
clone_size: .; v_call: TRBV6-5; cdr3_length: 15; cdr3_aa: CASSTLPLGVYEQYF
clone_size: .; v_call: TRBV19; cdr3_length: 18; cdr3_aa: CASSITYRGLAGQETQYF
clone_size: once; v_call: TRBV2; cdr3_length: 15; cdr3_aa: CASSTPGLADDTQYF
clone_size: .; v_call: TRBV6-4; cdr3_length: 16; cdr3_aa: CASSPEGTGSLDTQYF
clone_size: .; v_call: TRBV2; cdr3_length: 15; cdr3_aa: CASRLEGQTNTEAFF
clone_size: .; v_call: TRBV5-1; cdr3_length: 17; cdr3_aa: CASSFSGQGNFGNTIYF
clone_size: .; v_call: TRBV2; cdr3_length: 13; cdr3_aa: CASRKRTTDTQYF
clone_size: .; v_call: TRBV25-1; cdr3_length: 13; cdr3_aa: CASSVQGNQPQHF
clone_size: .; v_call: TRBV18; cdr3_length: 16; cdr3_aa: CASSPMGQHSGNTIYF
clone_size: .; v_call: TRBV5-6; cdr3_length: 15; cdr3_aa: CASTLNGGPNYGYTF
clone_size: .; v_call: TRBV7-9; cdr3_length: 14; cdr3_aa: CASSLAPTQGKAFF
clone_size: .; v_call: TRBV30; cdr3_length: 14; cdr3_aa: CAWRATRLNEKLFF
clone_size: .; v_call: TRBV7-2; cdr3_length: 18; cdr3_aa: CASSLGGPGTGSNYGYTF
clone_size: .; v_call: TRBV7-9; cdr3_length: 13; cdr3_aa: CASSSDNYNEQFF
clone_size: .; v_call: TRBV7-8; cdr3_length: 14; cdr3_aa: CASSLGQITDTQYF
clone_size: .; v_call: TRBV7-8; cdr3_length: 17; cdr3_aa: CASSSGTSRGAKNIQYF
clone_size: .; v_call: TRBV9; cdr3_length: 20; cdr3_aa: CASSARRALAGGRGTDTQYF